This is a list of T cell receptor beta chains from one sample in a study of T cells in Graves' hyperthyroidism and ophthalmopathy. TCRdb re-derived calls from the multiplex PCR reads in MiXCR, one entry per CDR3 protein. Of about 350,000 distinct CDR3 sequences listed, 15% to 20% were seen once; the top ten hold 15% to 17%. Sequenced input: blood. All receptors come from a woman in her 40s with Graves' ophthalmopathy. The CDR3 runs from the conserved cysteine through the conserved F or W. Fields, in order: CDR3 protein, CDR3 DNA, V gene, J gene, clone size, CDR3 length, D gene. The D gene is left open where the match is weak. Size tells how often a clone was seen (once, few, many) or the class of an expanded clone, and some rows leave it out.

CDR3aa: CATSEPGLAGTGELFF; CDR3nt: TGTGCCACCAGTGAACCGGGACTAGCGGGAACCGGGGAGCTGTTTTTT; v_gene: TRBV24-1; j_gene: TRBJ2-2; abundance: many; len: 16; d_gene: TRBD2
CDR3aa: CASSFRGVHEQYF; CDR3nt: TGTGCCAGCAGTTTTCGAGGGGTCCACGAGCAGTACTTC; v_gene: TRBV12-3/TRBV12-4; j_gene: TRBJ2-7; abundance: NA; len: 13; d_gene: NA
CDR3aa: CASSILDGYEQYF; CDR3nt: TGTGCCAGTAGTATCCTCGACGGATACGAGCAGTACTTC; v_gene: TRBV19; j_gene: TRBJ2-7; abundance: many; len: 13; d_gene: NA
CDR3aa: CASSTGDRSSPLHF; CDR3nt: TGTGCCAGCAGTACAGGGGATAGATCTTCACCCCTCCACTTT; v_gene: TRBV28; j_gene: TRBJ1-6; abundance: many; len: 14; d_gene: TRBD1
CDR3aa: CASSFGGLAGHRQYF; CDR3nt: TGTGCCAGCAGCTTTGGGGGGCTAGCGGGGCATCGGCAGTACTTC; v_gene: TRBV7-2; j_gene: TRBJ2-7; abundance: NA; len: 15; d_gene: TRBD2
CDR3aa: CASSAQVETQYF; CDR3nt: TGTGCCAGCAGTGCCCAGGTAGAGACCCAGTACTTC; v_gene: TRBV2; j_gene: TRBJ2-5; abundance: many; len: 12; d_gene: NA
CDR3aa: CASRNRDSGRGSGETQYF; CDR3nt: TGTGCCAGCAGGAACCGGGACAGTGGGCGCGGTTCAGGGGAGACTCAGTACTTC; v_gene: TRBV6-1; j_gene: TRBJ2-5; abundance: NA; len: 18; d_gene: TRBD1
CDR3aa: CASSEDNYGYTF; CDR3nt: TGTGCCAGCAGTGAAGATAACTATGGCTACACCTTC; v_gene: TRBV2; j_gene: TRBJ1-2; abundance: many; len: 12; d_gene: NA
CDR3aa: CASSSRDFFYEQYF; CDR3nt: TGTGCCAGCAGTTCGCGGGACTTCTTCTACGAGCAGTACTTC; v_gene: TRBV28; j_gene: TRBJ2-7; abundance: many; len: 14; d_gene: NA
CDR3aa: CASSWGRSGGGETQYF; CDR3nt: TGCGCCAGCAGTTGGGGGCGCAGCGGGGGAGGGGAGACCCAGTACTTC; v_gene: TRBV12-3/TRBV12-4; j_gene: TRBJ2-5; abundance: NA; len: 16; d_gene: TRBD2
CDR3aa: CASSESVRAIRGTYEQYF; CDR3nt: TGCGCCAGCAGTGAGTCTGTGCGTGCCATACGGGGGACCTACGAGCAGTACTTC; v_gene: TRBV10-1; j_gene: TRBJ2-7; abundance: many; len: 18; d_gene: NA
CDR3aa: CASSLLAGDYEQYF; CDR3nt: TGTGCCAGCAGTTTACTAGCGGGGGATTACGAGCAGTACTTC; v_gene: TRBV27; j_gene: TRBJ2-7; abundance: many; len: 14; d_gene: TRBD2
CDR3aa: CASSYSQGGQETQYF; CDR3nt: TGTGCCAGCAGTTACTCACAAGGGGGGCAAGAGACCCAGTACTTC; v_gene: TRBV6-5; j_gene: TRBJ2-5; abundance: NA; len: 15; d_gene: NA
CDR3aa: CAIKVLSSGNTIYF; CDR3nt: TGTGCCATCAAGGTCCTGAGCTCTGGAAACACCATATATTTT; v_gene: TRBV10-3; j_gene: TRBJ1-3; abundance: many; len: 14; d_gene: NA
CDR3aa: CASTPLGELFF; CDR3nt: TGTGCCAGCACCCCCCTGGGCGAGCTGTTTTTT; v_gene: TRBV12-3/TRBV12-4; j_gene: TRBJ2-2; abundance: many; len: 11; d_gene: NA
CDR3aa: CASRGGPPGTWYGYTF; CDR3nt: TGTGCCAGCAGAGGGGGACCGCCTGGTACGTGGTATGGCTACACCTTC; v_gene: TRBV27; j_gene: TRBJ1-2; abundance: NA; len: 16; d_gene: NA
CDR3aa: CASKEGRAYEQYF; CDR3nt: TGTGCCAGCAAGGAGGGCCGAGCCTACGAGCAGTACTTC; v_gene: TRBV12-3/TRBV12-4; j_gene: TRBJ2-7; abundance: NA; len: 13; d_gene: NA
CDR3aa: CSARTGDYEQYF; CDR3nt: TGCAGTGCTAGAACAGGGGACTACGAGCAGTACTTC; v_gene: TRBV20-1; j_gene: TRBJ2-7; abundance: many; len: 12; d_gene: TRBD1
CDR3aa: CASRDSLDPYEQYF; CDR3nt: TGTGCCAGCAGAGACAGTTTGGATCCATACGAGCAGTACTTC; v_gene: TRBV28; j_gene: TRBJ2-7; abundance: NA; len: 14; d_gene: NA
CDR3aa: CASSTTKAFF; CDR3nt: TGTGCCAGCTCCACAACCAAAGCTTTCTTT; v_gene: TRBV12-3/TRBV12-4; j_gene: TRBJ1-1; abundance: NA; len: 10; d_gene: NA
CDR3aa: CASSSGQGRTYEQYF; CDR3nt: TGTGCCAGCAGCTCCGGACAGGGTAGGACCTACGAGCAGTACTTC; v_gene: TRBV11-2; j_gene: TRBJ2-7; abundance: many; len: 15; d_gene: TRBD1
CDR3aa: CASSRKGGTEAFF; CDR3nt: TGTGCCAGCTCACGTAAGGGTGGTACTGAAGCTTTCTTT; v_gene: TRBV18; j_gene: TRBJ1-1; abundance: many; len: 13; d_gene: NA
CDR3aa: CASSYSLYEQYF; CDR3nt: TGTGCCAGCAGTTATTCTCTCTACGAGCAGTACTTC; v_gene: TRBV6-2/TRBV6-3; j_gene: TRBJ2-7; abundance: many; len: 12; d_gene: NA
CDR3aa: CASRKPRGPSRYEQYF; CDR3nt: TGTGCCAGCAGGAAACCCAGGGGGCCGTCGAGGTACGAGCAGTACTTC; v_gene: TRBV27; j_gene: TRBJ2-7; abundance: many; len: 16; d_gene: TRBD1
CDR3aa: CASSQVSRTEAFF; CDR3nt: TGTGCCAGCAGCCAAGTTTCCCGGACTGAAGCTTTCTTT; v_gene: TRBV3-1; j_gene: TRBJ1-1; abundance: many; len: 13; d_gene: NA
CDR3aa: CASSYSGPRTYEQYF; CDR3nt: TGTGCCAGCAGTTATTCCGGGCCCCGGACCTACGAGCAGTACTTC; v_gene: TRBV6-5; j_gene: TRBJ2-7; abundance: NA; len: 15; d_gene: NA
CDR3aa: CASSASSRGAQETQYF; CDR3nt: TGTGCCAGCAGCGCATCCAGTAGAGGGGCCCAAGAGACCCAGTACTTC; v_gene: TRBV7-9; j_gene: TRBJ2-5; abundance: NA; len: 16; d_gene: NA
CDR3aa: CASSAPGQIDIHF; CDR3nt: TGTGCCAGCAGTGCGCCGGGACAGATTGACATCCACTTC; v_gene: TRBV6-1; j_gene: TRBJ1-2; abundance: NA; len: 13; d_gene: TRBD1
CDR3aa: CAWSKGLHTEAFF; CDR3nt: TGTGCCTGGAGTAAGGGGTTGCACACTGAAGCTTTCTTT; v_gene: TRBV30; j_gene: TRBJ1-1; abundance: many; len: 13; d_gene: NA
CDR3aa: CASRGTGGETQYF; CDR3nt: TGTGCCAGCAGAGGAACAGGGGGAGAGACCCAGTACTTC; v_gene: TRBV12-3/TRBV12-4; j_gene: TRBJ2-5; abundance: many; len: 13; d_gene: TRBD1
CDR3aa: CASSLDLGAPSTF; CDR3nt: TGTGCCAGCAGCTTAGATCTGGGGGCGCCGAGCACCTTC; v_gene: TRBV7-6; j_gene: TRBJ1-2; abundance: many; len: 13; d_gene: NA
CDR3aa: CASSRLPGTGANVLTF; CDR3nt: TGCGCCAGCAGCCGACTTCCCGGGACTGGGGCCAACGTCCTGACTTTC; v_gene: TRBV4-1; j_gene: TRBJ2-6; abundance: NA; len: 16; d_gene: NA
CDR3aa: CASSARDTEAFF; CDR3nt: TGTGCCAGCAGCGCGAGGGACACTGAAGCTTTCTTT; v_gene: TRBV5-4; j_gene: TRBJ1-1; abundance: many; len: 12; d_gene: NA
CDR3aa: CSVKPGTGPSSEQYF; CDR3nt: TGCAGCGTTAAGCCGGGGACAGGCCCGTCTTCGGAGCAGTACTTC; v_gene: TRBV29-1; j_gene: TRBJ2-7; abundance: many; len: 15; d_gene: TRBD1
CDR3aa: CASSLLGLAGVGEQYF; CDR3nt: TGTGCCAGCAGCCTATTAGGACTAGCGGGAGTAGGGGAGCAGTACTTC; v_gene: TRBV28; j_gene: TRBJ2-7; abundance: many; len: 16; d_gene: TRBD2
CDR3aa: CASSYRTFYEQYF; CDR3nt: TGTGCCAGCAGTTACCGGACCTTTTACGAGCAGTACTTC; v_gene: TRBV6-5; j_gene: TRBJ2-7; abundance: NA; len: 13; d_gene: NA
CDR3aa: CASSGGIYTEAFF; CDR3nt: TGTGCCAGCAGTGGCGGGATCTACACTGAAGCTTTCTTT; v_gene: TRBV6-1; j_gene: TRBJ1-1; abundance: many; len: 13; d_gene: NA
CDR3aa: CASSRGRESSYEQYF; CDR3nt: TGTGCCAGCAGCAGGGGACGGGAAAGCTCCTACGAGCAGTACTTC; v_gene: TRBV5-5; j_gene: TRBJ2-7; abundance: many; len: 15; d_gene: NA
CDR3aa: CSAHQISSGSAYETQYF; CDR3nt: TGCAGTGCTCACCAGATCAGTAGCGGGAGTGCGTATGAGACCCAGTACTTC; v_gene: TRBV20-1; j_gene: TRBJ2-5; abundance: many; len: 17; d_gene: TRBD2
CDR3aa: CASSLEPGLRLETQYF; CDR3nt: TGTGCCAGCAGCTTGGAACCGGGCCTCCGCCTAGAGACCCAGTACTTC; v_gene: TRBV7-8; j_gene: TRBJ2-5; abundance: many; len: 16; d_gene: NA
CDR3aa: CASSPDGSDSGANVLTF; CDR3nt: TGTGCCAGCAGCCCGGATGGGTCAGACTCTGGGGCCAACGTCCTGACTTTC; v_gene: TRBV4-2; j_gene: TRBJ2-6; abundance: NA; len: 17; d_gene: NA
CDR3aa: CASRGSGRFTGELFF; CDR3nt: TGTGCCAGCAGGGGTAGCGGGAGATTCACCGGGGAGCTGTTTTTT; v_gene: TRBV11-2; j_gene: TRBJ2-2; abundance: many; len: 15; d_gene: TRBD2
CDR3aa: CASSMRKNTEAFF; CDR3nt: TGTGCCAGTAGTATGCGAAAGAACACTGAAGCTTTCTTT; v_gene: TRBV19; j_gene: TRBJ1-1; abundance: many; len: 13; d_gene: NA
CDR3aa: CASSGPMGEQYF; CDR3nt: TGTGCCAGCAGCGGCCCAATGGGCGAGCAGTACTTC; v_gene: TRBV6-5; j_gene: TRBJ2-7; abundance: many; len: 12; d_gene: NA
CDR3aa: CASRTPMGYGYTF; CDR3nt: TGTGCCAGCAGAACGCCTATGGGCTATGGCTACACCTTC; v_gene: TRBV6-1; j_gene: TRBJ1-2; abundance: NA; len: 13; d_gene: NA
CDR3aa: CASSPAGTSWYEQYF; CDR3nt: TGTGCCAGCAGTCCCGCCGGGACTAGCTGGTACGAGCAGTACTTC; v_gene: TRBV28; j_gene: TRBJ2-7; abundance: few; len: 15; d_gene: TRBD2
CDR3aa: CASSRNGRMPLHF; CDR3nt: TGTGCCAGCAGCCGAAACGGCCGGATGCCCCTCCACTTT; v_gene: TRBV6-2/TRBV6-3; j_gene: TRBJ1-6; abundance: NA; len: 13; d_gene: NA
CDR3aa: CASSVVGSNQETQYF; CDR3nt: TGTGCCAGCAGTGTGGTTGGCAGCAACCAAGAGACCCAGTACTTC; v_gene: TRBV6-1; j_gene: TRBJ2-5; abundance: many; len: 15; d_gene: NA
CDR3aa: CASSKDRTYSYEQYF; CDR3nt: TGTGCCAGCAGCAAAGACAGGACTTACTCCTACGAGCAGTACTTC; v_gene: TRBV7-2; j_gene: TRBJ2-7; abundance: many; len: 15; d_gene: NA
CDR3aa: CASSLGLAYNEQFF; CDR3nt: TGTGCCAGCAGTTTAGGACTAGCGTACAATGAGCAGTTCTTC; v_gene: TRBV27; j_gene: TRBJ2-1; abundance: many; len: 14; d_gene: TRBD2
CDR3aa: CASTLSGQGFDEQYF; CDR3nt: TGTGCCAGCACCCTCTCCGGACAGGGATTCGACGAGCAGTACTTC; v_gene: TRBV28; j_gene: TRBJ2-7; abundance: NA; len: 15; d_gene: TRBD1
CDR3aa: CASSSIAGGPRDEQYF; CDR3nt: TGTGCCAGCAGCTCTATAGCGGGAGGGCCCCGCGACGAGCAGTACTTC; v_gene: TRBV7-6; j_gene: TRBJ2-7; abundance: many; len: 16; d_gene: TRBD2
CDR3aa: CASSYSVSLLRTYAAFF; CDR3nt: TGTGCCAGCAGTTACTCAGTCAGCCTCCTCCGCACCTACGCAGCTTTCTTT; v_gene: TRBV6-5; j_gene: TRBJ1-1; abundance: NA; len: 17; d_gene: NA
CDR3aa: CASSPRTGSREQYF; CDR3nt: TGTGCCAGCAGCCCTAGGACAGGGAGTAGGGAGCAGTACTTC; v_gene: TRBV7-2; j_gene: TRBJ2-7; abundance: many; len: 14; d_gene: TRBD1
CDR3aa: CSVDDRDGYTF; CDR3nt: TGCAGCGTTGATGACAGGGATGGCTACACCTTC; v_gene: TRBV29-1; j_gene: TRBJ1-2; abundance: many; len: 11; d_gene: TRBD1
CDR3aa: CASSSSGLQETQYF; CDR3nt: TGTGCCAGCAGCTCTTCCGGGCTCCAAGAGACCCAGTACTTC; v_gene: TRBV7-2; j_gene: TRBJ2-5; abundance: NA; len: 14; d_gene: NA
CDR3aa: CATSDLHAALAGELFF; CDR3nt: TGTGCCACCAGTGATTTGCACGCGGCCCTGGCCGGGGAGCTGTTTTTT; v_gene: TRBV24-1; j_gene: TRBJ2-2; abundance: many; len: 16; d_gene: NA
CDR3aa: CASSQESRAAGGTQYF; CDR3nt: TGCGCCAGCAGCCAAGAATCCAGGGCTGCCGGTGGGACCCAGTACTTC; v_gene: TRBV4-3; j_gene: TRBJ2-5; abundance: many; len: 16; d_gene: NA
CDR3aa: CASTTRQGNYGYTF; CDR3nt: TGTGCCAGCACCACGCGACAGGGCAACTATGGCTACACCTTC; v_gene: TRBV27; j_gene: TRBJ1-2; abundance: NA; len: 14; d_gene: TRBD1